This is a list of T cell receptor beta chains from one sample in a study of T and B cells in COVID-19 patients. TCRdb called the multiplex PCR reads again in MiXCR, with one record for every CDR3 protein. Here the sample spans around 8,000 distinct CDR3 sequences, roughly two fifths being singletons. The sequenced material came from blood. These receptors were taken from a human donor who had recovered from COVID-19. The CDR3 runs from the conserved cysteine through the conserved F or W. The D gene is left open where the match is weak. Size tells how often a clone was seen (once, few, many) or the class of an expanded clone, and some rows leave it out.

clone size: .; J gene: TRBJ1-1; D gene: .; V gene: TRBV5-1; CDR3 DNA: TGCGCCAGCAGCTTGGGCAGGGGCGGGACTGAAGCTTTCTTT; CDR3 protein: CASSLGRGGTEAFF
clone size: .; J gene: TRBJ2-1; D gene: .; V gene: TRBV12-3/TRBV12-4; CDR3 DNA: TGTGCCAGCGGGCCAGGGGAGGGGCGCAATGAGCAGTTCTTC; CDR3 protein: CASGPGEGRNEQFF
clone size: few; J gene: TRBJ2-1; D gene: .; V gene: TRBV6-5; CDR3 DNA: TGTGCCAGCAGTTACCTCATAGCCGGGATGGTCAATGAGCAGTTCTTC; CDR3 protein: CASSYLIAGMVNEQFF
clone size: few; J gene: TRBJ2-7; D gene: .; V gene: TRBV5-6; CDR3 DNA: TGTGCCAGCAGCCCCTCGGGGAAAAGCTCCTACGAGCAGTACTTC; CDR3 protein: CASSPSGKSSYEQYF
clone size: .; J gene: TRBJ1-5; D gene: TRBD1; V gene: TRBV10-3; CDR3 DNA: TGTGCCATCAGTGAGGGGACAGGGAATCAGCCCCAGCATTTT; CDR3 protein: CAISEGTGNQPQHF
clone size: few; J gene: TRBJ2-6; D gene: .; V gene: TRBV27; CDR3 DNA: TGTGCCAGCAGTTTGGACGGGGGCTCTGGGGCCAACGTCCTGACTTTC; CDR3 protein: CASSLDGGSGANVLTF
clone size: few; J gene: TRBJ2-7; D gene: .; V gene: TRBV6-5; CDR3 DNA: TGTGCCAGCAGTTCTAGGATACCCTACGAGCAGTACTTC; CDR3 protein: CASSSRIPYEQYF
clone size: .; J gene: TRBJ2-2; D gene: .; V gene: TRBV6-5; CDR3 DNA: TGTGCCAGCATTACCCGACGGACCGCCACGAACACCGGGGAGCTGTTTTTT; CDR3 protein: CASITRRTATNTGELFF
clone size: medium-sized; J gene: TRBJ2-3; D gene: .; V gene: TRBV19; CDR3 DNA: TGTGCCAGTAGTATCGGTCACCCTGATACGCAGTATTTT; CDR3 protein: CASSIGHPDTQYF
clone size: medium-sized; J gene: TRBJ2-1; D gene: TRBD1; V gene: TRBV19; CDR3 DNA: TGTGCCAGTAGTCTACGACAGGGTTTGTCCTACAATGAGCAGTTCTTC; CDR3 protein: CASSLRQGLSYNEQFF
clone size: few; J gene: TRBJ2-1; D gene: TRBD2; V gene: TRBV19; CDR3 DNA: TGTGCCAGTAGTATTGGCGGGGGGGCCGGTGAGCAGTTCTTC; CDR3 protein: CASSIGGGAGEQFF
clone size: .; J gene: TRBJ2-1; D gene: .; V gene: TRBV7-6; CDR3 DNA: TGTGCCAGCAGCCCTGGGGGGAATGAGCAGTTCTTC; CDR3 protein: CASSPGGNEQFF
clone size: few; J gene: TRBJ2-2; D gene: TRBD1; V gene: TRBV6-5; CDR3 DNA: TGTGCCAGCCGGGGCTCACAGGGGGTCACCGGGGAGCTGTTTTTT; CDR3 protein: CASRGSQGVTGELFF
clone size: few; J gene: TRBJ2-7; D gene: TRBD1; V gene: TRBV5-4; CDR3 DNA: TGTGCCAGCAGCCCCCGACAGGGAAGTTCGGCCGAGCAGTACTTC; CDR3 protein: CASSPRQGSSAEQYF
clone size: .; J gene: TRBJ2-1; D gene: .; V gene: TRBV5-6; CDR3 DNA: TGTGCCAGCAGCTTGAGGCAGGGTGCCTACAATGAGCAGTTCTTC; CDR3 protein: CASSLRQGAYNEQFF
clone size: .; J gene: TRBJ2-1; D gene: .; V gene: TRBV11-3; CDR3 DNA: TGTGCCAGCAGCTCCCTTGTAAGACGGCCCCCATTCTACAATGAGCAGTTCTTC; CDR3 protein: CASSSLVRRPPFYNEQFF
clone size: .; J gene: TRBJ1-6; D gene: .; V gene: TRBV29-1; CDR3 DNA: TGCAGCGTTGTAGGGGTAGGGAAGGGCTATAATTCACCCCTCCACTTT; CDR3 protein: CSVVGVGKGYNSPLHF
clone size: .; J gene: TRBJ1-3; D gene: .; V gene: TRBV19; CDR3 DNA: TGTGCCAGTAGTAGACGGGGACGGACCGCTGGAAACACCATATATTTT; CDR3 protein: CASSRRGRTAGNTIYF
clone size: .; J gene: TRBJ1-1; D gene: TRBD1; V gene: TRBV6-1; CDR3 DNA: TGTGCCAGCAGGGAATGGGAGGGGGCGGGGACTGAAGCTTTCTTT; CDR3 protein: CASREWEGAGTEAFF
clone size: few; J gene: TRBJ1-2; D gene: TRBD1; V gene: TRBV7-6; CDR3 DNA: TGTGCCAGCAGCTCGTCGTCAGGGGGTGGCTACACCTTC; CDR3 protein: CASSSSSGGGYTF
clone size: medium-sized; J gene: TRBJ2-2; D gene: .; V gene: TRBV19; CDR3 DNA: TGTGCCAGTAGTAAAGAGTCCTCAGGTACCGGGGAGCTGTTTTTT; CDR3 protein: CASSKESSGTGELFF
clone size: once; J gene: TRBJ2-3; D gene: .; V gene: TRBV7-9; CDR3 DNA: TGTGCCAGCAGTTCCAGACTGGAAAGCACAGATACGCAGTATTTT; CDR3 protein: CASSSRLESTDTQYF
clone size: .; J gene: TRBJ2-5; D gene: .; V gene: TRBV5-4; CDR3 DNA: TGTGCCAGCAGCTTGGAGCGGCTAGAGACCCAGTACTTC; CDR3 protein: CASSLERLETQYF
clone size: few; J gene: TRBJ2-5; D gene: TRBD2; V gene: TRBV30; CDR3 DNA: TGTGCCTGGAACCTAGCGGGGGGCCAAGAGACCCAGTACTTC; CDR3 protein: CAWNLAGGQETQYF
clone size: few; J gene: TRBJ2-1; D gene: .; V gene: TRBV27; CDR3 DNA: TGTGCCAGCGCCGTTAGGGGGGGCGGAGGGGGTCACAACAATGAGCAGTTCTTC; CDR3 protein: CASAVRGGGGGHNNEQFF
clone size: once; J gene: TRBJ1-5; D gene: .; V gene: TRBV7-9; CDR3 DNA: TGTGCCAGCAGCTTAGGGGGGGCGAGCAATCAGCCCCAGCATTTT; CDR3 protein: CASSLGGASNQPQHF
clone size: .; J gene: TRBJ2-2; D gene: TRBD2; V gene: TRBV5-1; CDR3 DNA: TGCGCCAGCAGCCAGACCCCGGGAGGCCGGGAGCTGTTTTTT; CDR3 protein: CASSQTPGGRELFF
clone size: few; J gene: TRBJ1-1; D gene: .; V gene: TRBV5-6; CDR3 DNA: TGTGCCAGCAGCAGAGGGGGGGTCACTGAAGCTTTCTTT; CDR3 protein: CASSRGGVTEAFF
clone size: .; J gene: TRBJ2-2; D gene: .; V gene: TRBV18; CDR3 DNA: TGTGCCAGCTCACCACCGACAGCGAACACCGGGGAGCTGTTTTTT; CDR3 protein: CASSPPTANTGELFF
clone size: medium-sized; J gene: TRBJ2-1; D gene: .; V gene: TRBV19; CDR3 DNA: TGTGCCAGTAGGACGGACAGTGGAGCCTACAATGAGCAGTTCTTC; CDR3 protein: CASRTDSGAYNEQFF
clone size: .; J gene: TRBJ2-5; D gene: .; V gene: TRBV7-6; CDR3 DNA: TGTGCCAGCAGCTTGCCCAAGGAGACCCAGTACTTC; CDR3 protein: CASSLPKETQYF
clone size: medium-sized; J gene: TRBJ2-1; D gene: .; V gene: TRBV29-1; CDR3 DNA: TGCAGCGTTGAAGTTGCCGGCAATGAGCAGTTCTTC; CDR3 protein: CSVEVAGNEQFF